The 25 T cell receptor beta chains in this list originate from one sample, sequenced in a study of cytomegalovirus exposure and HLA in healthy donors. The study ran its PCR with 60 Vbeta and 13 Jbeta primers. The method was immunoSEQ multiplex PCR; TCRdb's version includes in-frame clones alone and lacks a portion of them. The profile covers 150,000 or so clones, with around 80% appearing a single time and approximately 5.5% taken by the ten largest. Sequencing was done on a sample of PBMCs. Every receptor here comes from a man aged 25 to 40 in good health and CMV-seropositive.

The J gene is TRBJ1-4, the V gene TRBV5-1; no clear D gene. The CDR3 is made up of 12 amino acids. In germline, CDR1 is SGHRS, CDR2 YFSETQ. The V end was cut by 2 bases, the J end by 12 bases, with 11 bases between. CDR3 coding DNA: TGCGCCAGCAGCTTTCCCCGCGGGGAACTGTTTTTT. This gives the protein CASSFPRGELFF. Full variable domain (missing parts from reference TRBV5-1 and TRBJ1-4): KAGVTQTPRYLIKTRGQQVTLSCSPISGHRSVSWYQQTPGQGLQFLFEYFSETQRNKGNFPGRFSGRQFSNSRSEMNVSTLELGDSALYLCASSFPRGELFFGSGTQLSVL.

The rearrangement links TRBV7-2 to TRBJ2-2; D is possibly TRBD2 (6 bases). The CDR3 has 16 amino acids. Germline CDR1 and CDR2: SGHTA and FQGNSA. V was cut by 3 bases and J by 7 bases, with 18 bases left in between. The CDR3 loop is CASSFLRGGGIGELFF. In DNA, the CDR3 is TGTGCCAGCAGCTTTCTCCGTGGAGGCGGGATCGGGGAGCTGTTTTTT.

The chain recombines TRBV5-1 with TRBJ2-1, with D perhaps matching TRBD1 (5 bases). Germline CDR1 is SGHRS and CDR2 is YFSETQ. The CDR3 covers 15 residues. V lost 0 bases and J lost 5, with 12 bases in between. The CDR3 loop is CASSLVVGPDNEQFF. CDR3 nucleotide sequence: TGCGCCAGCAGCTTGGTGGTGGGGCCAGACAATGAGCAGTTCTTC.

The rearrangement links TRBV9 to TRBJ2-5; 11 bases map to TRBD2. V lost 2 bases and J lost 1; bases outside the gene matches: 4. This CDR3 spans 16 amino acids. CDR1 and CDR2 (germline): SGDLS, YYNGEE. CDR3 bases: TGTGCCAGCAGCGTGGGTAGCGGGGGGGTCCAAGAGACCCAGTACTTC. This encodes CASSVGSGGVQETQYF. The full variable domain, completed using reference TRBV9 and TRBJ2-5, is DSGVTQTPKHLITATGQRVTLRCSPRSGDLSVYWYQQSLDQGLQFLIQYYNGEERAKGNILERFSAQQFPDLHSELNLSSLELGDSALYFCASSVGSGGVQETQYFGPGTRLLVL.

The rearrangement links TRBV9 to TRBJ2-2, with 10 bases lining up with TRBD1. Germline V gives CDR1 SGDLS, CDR2 YYNGEE. Losses at the gene ends were 4 bases for V and 6 bases for J; bases not matched to a gene: 9. CDR3 size: 16 residues. The CDR3 reads CASSLPRTGGAGELFF. The CDR3, as DNA: TGTGCCAGCAGCCTTCCGAGGACAGGGGGTGCCGGGGAGCTGTTTTTT.

This sequence joins TRBV6-6 and TRBJ2-3, with 7 bases fitting TRBD2. Germline V CDR1 and CDR2: MNHNY, SVGAGI (reference sequence). The CDR3 totals 15 residues. V gave up 4 bases and J gave up 0 bases; unmatched junction bases: 4. Here the CDR3 DNA reads TGTGCCAGCAGTTCCCGGGGGGACAGCACAGATACGCAGTATTTT. Translation: CASSSRGDSTDTQYF.

The V gene is TRBV27, the J gene TRBJ2-5; possible D gene TRBD2, 6 bases. The CDR3 consists of 14 residues. Germline V gives CDR1 MNHEY, CDR2 SMNVEV (reference sequence). Trimming cost V 8 bases and J 3 bases, with 16 bases left between them. DNA of the CDR3: TGTGCCAGCCGCATGCGGGGATCCGAAGAGACCCAGTACTTC. Its translation is CASRMRGSEETQYF.

The chain uses TRBV28 and TRBJ2-5; no firm D call. The CDR3 contains 14 residues. V was trimmed by 6 bases and J by 1 base, leaving 12 bases between them. Germline V gene lookup returns CDR1 MDHEN and CDR2 SYDVKM. The CDR3 sequence is CASRRHRTQETQYF. The CDR3 region has the DNA TGTGCCAGCAGGAGACACCGTACCCAAGAGACCCAGTACTTC.

The V gene is TRBV6-5, the J gene TRBJ2-7; possibly TRBD1 for D (6 bases). CDR3 length: 15 residues. The ends were cut back, 6 bases at V and 0 bases at J, with 15 bases in the middle. The V gene's germline CDR1 is MNHEY and CDR2 SVGAGI. The CDR3 loop is CASRGQGFYSYEQYF. CDR3 DNA: TGTGCCAGCAGAGGCCAGGGGTTCTACTCCTACGAGCAGTACTTC.

This chain uses TRBV4-1 with TRBJ1-1, with D maybe TRBD1 (5 bases). Between the trimmed V and J ends, which lost 4 bases and 3 bases, there was a span of 12 bases. In germline, CDR1 is MGHRA, CDR2 YSYEKL. The CDR3 is 14 residues long. In nucleotides, the CDR3 is TGCGCCAGCAGCCTCACGGTAGGGGACACTGAAGCTTTCTTT. Translating it yields CASSLTVGDTEAFF.

V and J are TRBV5-1 and TRBJ2-2; 10 positions agree with TRBD1. Germline trimming cut 5 bases from V and 4 bases from J; bases unmatched to any gene: 2. Germline CDR1 reads SGHRS; CDR2 reads YFSETQ. The CDR3 is 14 residues long. CDR3 residues: CASRWTGGTGELFF. The CDR3 bases are TGCGCCAGCAGATGGACAGGGGGCACCGGGGAGCTGTTTTTT.

This clone turned up a few times. This chain links TRBV19 with TRBJ1-5; possibly TRBD1 for D (5 bases). Germline V gives CDR1 LNHDA, CDR2 SQIVND (reference sequence). Trimming cost V 1 base and J 4 bases, with 11 bases left between them. There are 15 residues in the CDR3. In DNA form, the CDR3 reads TGTGCCAGTAGTATAGCAAGACAGATAAATCAGCCCCAGCATTTT. Translated, it gives CASSIARQINQPQHF.

The V gene is TRBV28, the J gene TRBJ2-7; D is possibly TRBD1 (5 bases). The germline CDR1 and CDR2 sequences are MDHEN and SYDVKM. The CDR3 is 15 residues long. V lost 2 bases and J 1 base, leaving 12 bases between the germline ends. CDR3 sequence (DNA): TGTGCCAGCAGTTTAGCCCAGGGATATTCCTACGAGCAGTACTTC. It encodes CASSLAQGYSYEQYF.

The chain links TRBV7-8 to TRBJ2-2; 9 positions agree with TRBD1. V was pared by 4 bases and J by 5 bases, with 5 bases of the junction left unmatched. The CDR3 loop spans 15 amino acids. Germline V gene lookup returns CDR1 SGHVS and CDR2 FQNEAQ. For the CDR3, the DNA is TGTGCCAGCAGCTCGGGACAGGGCGAAACCGGGGAGCTGTTTTTT. Translating gives CASSSGQGETGELFF.

J is TRBJ2-1 and V is TRBV5-1, with TRBD2 matching over 7 bases. V was pared by 4 bases and J by 0 bases, with 4 bases of the junction left unmatched. The germline CDR1 and CDR2 sequences are SGHRS and YFSETQ. The CDR3 has 15 residues. The CDR3 loop reads CASSPSGISYNEQFF. In nucleotides, the CDR3 is TGCGCCAGCAGCCCAAGCGGGATCTCCTACAATGAGCAGTTCTTC.

This chain uses TRBV6-5 with TRBJ2-1; 9 bases line up with TRBD2. V shed 6 bases, J shed 7 bases, and the junction held 10 bases outside the gene matches. The CDR3 extends over 15 amino acids. Looked up from germline, CDR1 is MNHEY and CDR2 is SVGAGI. In DNA form, the CDR3 reads TGTGCCAGCAGCTCTTTGACTAGCGGACGGAATGAGCAGTTCTTC. Translation gives CASSSLTSGRNEQFF.

This clone was seen more than once but under ten times. The V gene is TRBV7-7, the J gene TRBJ2-5; 8 nucleotides align to TRBD2. Germline V gene sequence: CDR1 SSHAT, CDR2 FNYEAQ (reference sequence). The CDR3 is 14 amino acids. Losses at the gene ends were 6 bases for V and 3 bases for J; bases not matched to a gene: 6. The chain's CDR3 is CASSYSGVEETQYF. The CDR3 DNA is TGTGCCAGCAGTTATAGCGGGGTTGAAGAGACCCAGTACTTC.

This chain joins TRBV28 and TRBJ2-1; tentatively, D is TRBD1 (5 bases). The germline gives CDR1 MDHEN, CDR2 SYDVKM. The V end was cut by 3 bases, the J end by 5 bases, with 14 bases between. The CDR3 sequence is 15 residues long. CDR3 sequence: CASSLGPGGDNEQFF. The DNA for the CDR3 is TGTGCCAGCAGTTTGGGGCCCGGCGGAGACAATGAGCAGTTCTTC.

The chain combines TRBV28 with TRBJ1-5; 11 bases agree with TRBD1. Trimming at V came to 0 bases and at J to 4 bases, leaving 2 bases not matched to a gene. The CDR3 covers 16 residues. Looked up from germline, CDR1 is MDHEN and CDR2 is SYDVKM. CDR3 loop: CASSLWGDRGNQPQHF. The CDR3 nucleotides read TGTGCCAGCAGTTTATGGGGGGACAGGGGGAATCAGCCCCAGCATTTT.

V usage is TRBV28 and J usage is TRBJ2-5; TRBD2 might be the D (8 bases). The CDR3 sequence is 17 residues long. Germline V CDR1 and CDR2: MDHEN, SYDVKM. Trimming took off 7 bases at V and 2 bases at J, with 23 bases between the two ends. The CDR3 bases are TGTGCCAGCACCCCCACCCGGGAGGGGGCGCGACAAGAGACCCAGTACTTC. This translates into CASTPTREGARQETQYF. The whole variable domain, filled in from reference TRBV28 and TRBJ2-5, reads DVKVTQSSRYLVKRTGEKVFLECVQDMDHENMFWYRQDPGLGLRLIYFSYDVKMKEKGDIPEGYSVSREKKERFSLILESASTNQTSMYLCASTPTREGARQETQYFGPGTRLLVL.

The chain links TRBV10-3 to TRBJ2-7; the match to TRBD1 covers 8 bases. Germline trimming cut 6 bases from V and 6 bases from J; bases unmatched to any gene: 13. The germline V gene encodes CDR1 ENHRY and CDR2 SYGVKD. CDR3 length equals 15 residues. CDR3: CAIRPRTGTTSEQYF. CDR3 in DNA: TGTGCCATCAGGCCTAGGACAGGGACAACATCCGAGCAGTACTTC.

Only one count was recorded for this clone. V and J are TRBV7-6 and TRBJ2-7; 9 bases are shared with TRBD1. V lost 4 bases and J lost 5; bases outside the gene matches: 6. This CDR3 contains 14 residues. CDR1 and CDR2 from the germline V gene are SGHVS and FNYEAQ. The CDR3 region is CASSSTGGEHEQYF. CDR3 nucleotide sequence: TGTGCCAGCAGCTCGACAGGGGGTGAGCACGAGCAGTACTTC.

The chain combines TRBV15 with TRBJ2-1, with D possibly TRBD1 on 5 matching bases. CDR3 length: 13 amino acids. Trimming removed 8 bases from V and 0 bases from J, with 8 bases in between. Germline CDR1 and CDR2: LNHNV and YYDKDF (reference sequence). The CDR3 protein is CATGHSSYNEQFF. The CDR3 DNA sequence: TGTGCCACCGGACACAGCTCCTACAATGAGCAGTTCTTC.

J is TRBJ1-4 and V is TRBV6-5, with 7 nucleotides matching TRBD1. Trimming at V came to 6 bases and at J to 7 bases, leaving 11 bases not matched to a gene. The CDR3 covers 15 residues. In germline, CDR1 is MNHEY, CDR2 SVGAGI. CDR3 nucleotide sequence: TGTGCCAGCAGCCCGACAGGGCTAGGGGGTGAAAAACTGTTTTTT. Translating it yields CASSPTGLGGEKLFF.

In its sample, this clone was seen a few times. The chain links TRBV6-5 to TRBJ1-1, with TRBD1 identical over 8 bases. V was pared by 5 bases and J by 5 bases, with 10 bases of the junction left unmatched. The germline gives CDR1 MNHEY, CDR2 SVGAGI. This CDR3 region has 15 residues. The CDR3 loop reads CASSPFRTGRTEAFF. The CDR3 DNA sequence: TGTGCCAGCAGTCCCTTTCGGACAGGGCGGACTGAAGCTTTCTTT.